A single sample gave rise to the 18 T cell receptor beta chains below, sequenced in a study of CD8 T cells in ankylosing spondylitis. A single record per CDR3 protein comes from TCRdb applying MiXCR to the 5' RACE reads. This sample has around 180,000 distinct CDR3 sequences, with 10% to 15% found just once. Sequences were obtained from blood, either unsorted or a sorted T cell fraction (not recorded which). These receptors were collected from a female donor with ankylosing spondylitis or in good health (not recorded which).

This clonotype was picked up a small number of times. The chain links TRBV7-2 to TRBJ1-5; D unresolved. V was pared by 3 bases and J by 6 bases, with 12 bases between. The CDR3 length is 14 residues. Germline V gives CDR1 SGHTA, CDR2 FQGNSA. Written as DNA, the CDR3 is TGTGCCAGCAGCTTGTTGTCAACCTCTCAGCCCCAGCATTTT. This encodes CASSLLSTSQPQHF.

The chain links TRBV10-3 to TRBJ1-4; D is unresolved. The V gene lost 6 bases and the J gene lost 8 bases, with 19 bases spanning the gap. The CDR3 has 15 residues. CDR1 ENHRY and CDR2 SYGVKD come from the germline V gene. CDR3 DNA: TGTGCCATCAGCGACTCAAAAGGAGGTGGGGAAAAACTGTTTTTT. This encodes CAISDSKGGGEKLFF.

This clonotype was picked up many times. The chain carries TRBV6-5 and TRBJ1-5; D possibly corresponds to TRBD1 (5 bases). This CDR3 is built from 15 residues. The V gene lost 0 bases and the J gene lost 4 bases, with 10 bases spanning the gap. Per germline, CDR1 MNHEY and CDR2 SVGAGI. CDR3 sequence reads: CASSYSTGENQPQHF. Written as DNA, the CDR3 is TGTGCCAGCAGTTACTCCACAGGAGAGAATCAGCCCCAGCATTTT.

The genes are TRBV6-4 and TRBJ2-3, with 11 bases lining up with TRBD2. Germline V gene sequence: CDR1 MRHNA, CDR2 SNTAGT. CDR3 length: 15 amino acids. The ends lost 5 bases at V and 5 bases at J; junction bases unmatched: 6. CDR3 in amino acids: CASSLLAGGRDTQYF. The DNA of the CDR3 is TGTGCCAGCAGTCTTCTAGCGGGAGGTCGAGATACGCAGTATTTT.

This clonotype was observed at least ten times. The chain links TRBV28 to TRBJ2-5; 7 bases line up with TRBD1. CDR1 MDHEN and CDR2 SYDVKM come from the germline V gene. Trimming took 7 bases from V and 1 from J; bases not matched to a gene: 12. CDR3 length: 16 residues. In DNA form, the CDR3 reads TGTGCCAGCAATCCTTACAACAGGGGAGTCCAAGAGACCCAGTACTTC. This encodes CASNPYNRGVQETQYF.

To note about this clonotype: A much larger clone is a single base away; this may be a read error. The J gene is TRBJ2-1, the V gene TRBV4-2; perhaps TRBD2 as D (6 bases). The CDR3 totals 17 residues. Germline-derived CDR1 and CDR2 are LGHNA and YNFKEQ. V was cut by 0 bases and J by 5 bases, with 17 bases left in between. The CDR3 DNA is TGTGCCAGCAGCCAAGAAAGCGCGGGACTCCATCACAATGAGCAGTTCTTC. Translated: CASSQESAGLHHNEQFF.

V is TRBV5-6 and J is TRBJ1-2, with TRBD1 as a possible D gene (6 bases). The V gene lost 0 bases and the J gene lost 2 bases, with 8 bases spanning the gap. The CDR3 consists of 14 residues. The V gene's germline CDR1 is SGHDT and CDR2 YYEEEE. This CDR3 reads CASSLDQGNYGYTF. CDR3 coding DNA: TGTGCCAGCAGCTTGGACCAGGGGAACTATGGCTACACCTTC.

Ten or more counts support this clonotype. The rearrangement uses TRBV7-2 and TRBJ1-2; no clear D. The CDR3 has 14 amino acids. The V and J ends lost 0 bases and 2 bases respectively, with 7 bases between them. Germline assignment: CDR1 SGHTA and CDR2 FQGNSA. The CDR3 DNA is TGTGCCAGCAGCTTAGCGCTTCAGAACTATGGCTACACCTTC. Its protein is CASSLALQNYGYTF.

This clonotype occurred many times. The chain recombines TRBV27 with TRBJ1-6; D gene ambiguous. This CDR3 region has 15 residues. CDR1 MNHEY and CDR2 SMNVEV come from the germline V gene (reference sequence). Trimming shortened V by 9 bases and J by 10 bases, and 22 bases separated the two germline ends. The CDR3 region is CASQPQLGLGSPLHF. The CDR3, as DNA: TGTGCCAGTCAACCCCAGCTGGGGTTGGGGTCACCCCTCCACTTT.

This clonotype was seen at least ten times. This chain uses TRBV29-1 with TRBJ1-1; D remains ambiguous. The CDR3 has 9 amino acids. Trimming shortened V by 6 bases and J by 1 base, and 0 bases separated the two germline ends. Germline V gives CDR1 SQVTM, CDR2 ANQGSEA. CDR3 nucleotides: TGCAGCGTGAACACTGAAGCTTTCTTT. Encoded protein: CSVNTEAFF.

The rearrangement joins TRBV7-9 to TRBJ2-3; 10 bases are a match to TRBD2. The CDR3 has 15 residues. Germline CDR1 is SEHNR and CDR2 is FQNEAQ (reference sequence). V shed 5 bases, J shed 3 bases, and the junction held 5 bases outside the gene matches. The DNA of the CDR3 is TGTGCCAGCAGCCCACTAGCGGGACCGACAGATACGCAGTATTTT. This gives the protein CASSPLAGPTDTQYF.

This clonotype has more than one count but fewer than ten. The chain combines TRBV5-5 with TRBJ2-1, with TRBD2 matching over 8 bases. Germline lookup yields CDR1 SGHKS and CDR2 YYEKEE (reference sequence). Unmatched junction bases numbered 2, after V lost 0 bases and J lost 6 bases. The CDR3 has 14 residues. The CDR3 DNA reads TGTGCCAGCAGCTTGGCCACTAGCGGCAATGAGCAGTTCTTC. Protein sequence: CASSLATSGNEQFF. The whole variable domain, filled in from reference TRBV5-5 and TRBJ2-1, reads DAGVTQSPTHLIKTRGQQVTLRCSPISGHKSVSWYQQVLGQGPQFIFQYYEKEERGRGNFPDRFSARQFPNYSSELNVNALLLGDSALYLCASSLATSGNEQFFGPGTRLTVL.

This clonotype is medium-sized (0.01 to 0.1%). In DNA form, the CDR3 reads TGTGCCAGCAGTCTTACAGGGACTGAAGCTTTCTTT. It specifies CASSLTGTEAFF. The V call is TRBV12-3 or TRBV12-4, the J call TRBJ1-1, with TRBD1 as a possible D gene (6 bases). The CDR3 is made up of 12 amino acids. Between the trimmed V and J ends, which lost 5 bases and 5 bases, there was a span of 9 bases.

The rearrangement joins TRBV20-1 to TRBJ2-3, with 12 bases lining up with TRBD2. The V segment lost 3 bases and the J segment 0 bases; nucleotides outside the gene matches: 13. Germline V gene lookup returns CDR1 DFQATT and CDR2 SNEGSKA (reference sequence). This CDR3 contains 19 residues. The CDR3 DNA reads TGCAGTGCTAGCCCCTTACTAGCGGGAGGCCTTGGTAGCACAGATACGCAGTATTTT. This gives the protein CSASPLLAGGLGSTDTQYF.

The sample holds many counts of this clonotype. The CDR3 sequence: CASSSRTPSYNEQFF. Written as DNA, the CDR3 is TGTGCCAGCAGCTCTCGGACCCCTTCCTACAATGAGCAGTTCTTC. This chain uses TRBV5-4 with TRBJ2-1; unclear D gene. Trimming removed 3 bases at V and 1 base at J, with 11 bases between. The CDR3 covers 15 residues. The V gene's germline CDR1 is SGHNT and CDR2 YYREEE (reference sequence). Full variable domain (remainder filled in from reference TRBV5-4 and TRBJ2-1): ETGVTQSPTHLIKTRGQQVTLRCSSQSGHNTVSWYQQALGQGPQFIFQYYREEENGRGNFPPRFSGLQFPNYSSELNVNALELDDSALYLCASSSRTPSYNEQFFGPGTRLTVL.

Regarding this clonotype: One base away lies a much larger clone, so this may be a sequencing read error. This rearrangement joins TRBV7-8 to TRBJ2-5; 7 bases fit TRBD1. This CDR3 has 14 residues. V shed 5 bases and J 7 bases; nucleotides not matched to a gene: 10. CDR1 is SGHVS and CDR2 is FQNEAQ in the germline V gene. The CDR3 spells CASSTTTGEGTQYF. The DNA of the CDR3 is TGTGCCAGCAGCACCACCACAGGGGAAGGGACCCAGTACTTC.

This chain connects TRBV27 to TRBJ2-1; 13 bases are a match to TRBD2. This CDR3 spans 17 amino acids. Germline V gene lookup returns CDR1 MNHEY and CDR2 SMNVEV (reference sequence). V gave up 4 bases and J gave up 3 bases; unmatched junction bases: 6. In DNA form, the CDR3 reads TGTGCCAGCAGTTCCCAGACTAGCGGGAGGATCTACAATGAGCAGTTCTTC. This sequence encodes CASSSQTSGRIYNEQFF.

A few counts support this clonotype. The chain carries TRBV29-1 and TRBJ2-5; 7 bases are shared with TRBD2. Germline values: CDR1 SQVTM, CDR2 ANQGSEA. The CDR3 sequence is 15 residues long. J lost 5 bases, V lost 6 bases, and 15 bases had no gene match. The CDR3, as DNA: TGCAGCGTCTCTCCGTCTAGCGGCCCTGGCGAGACCCAGTACTTC. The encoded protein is CSVSPSSGPGETQYF.